Listed below are T cell receptor beta chains from one sample, sequenced in a study of control samples from healthy donors and cancer patients. Assay: immunoSEQ multiplex PCR; the TCRdb copy retains only in-frame clones and omits some. The sample has about 100,000 clones; around nine tenths are singletons. The sequencing input was blood. The receptor set was obtained from a man between 25 and 39 years old in good health. Both conserved end residues are part of each CDR3. The order of the fields is clone size, V gene, J gene, D gene, CDR3 protein, CDR3 DNA. D genes are given only for firm matches. Only part of the rows carry a size: once, few, many, or a class if the clone is expanded.

>NA|TRBV30|TRBJ1-3|NA
CAWSAPRGAGNTIYF
TGTGCCTGGAGTGCTCCTAGGGGGGCTGGAAACACCATATATTTT
>NA|TRBV5-4|TRBJ1-1|NA
CASSLPGRLGNTEAFF
TGTGCCAGCAGCCTACCGGGACGGCTCGGGAACACTGAAGCTTTCTTT
>NA|TRBV27|TRBJ2-1|TRBD2
CASSRGLAGDNEQFF
TGTGCCAGCAGCCGGGGACTAGCGGGAGACAATGAGCAGTTCTTC
>NA|TRBV7-2|TRBJ2-1|TRBD1
CASSWDRYNEQFF
TGTGCCAGCAGCTGGGACAGATACAATGAGCAGTTCTTC
>once|TRBV11-2|TRBJ2-7|NA
CASSLGTHRIYEQYF
TGTGCCAGCAGCCTTGGGACACATAGAATCTACGAGCAGTACTTC
>NA|TRBV3-1/TRBV3-2|TRBJ1-2|TRBD1
CASSLDSEGQGVYYGYTF
TGTGCCAGCAGCCTCGATTCTGAGGGACAGGGGGTTTACTATGGCTACACCTTC
>NA|TRBV7-9|TRBJ2-7|TRBD2
CASSLRTSGREEQYF
TGTGCCAGCAGCCTAAGAACTAGCGGGAGAGAGGAGCAGTACTTC
>once|TRBV27|TRBJ2-7|NA
CASSKTSGVSYEQYF
TGTGCCAGCAGTAAGACCTCAGGGGTCTCCTACGAGCAGTACTTC
>NA|TRBV4-1|TRBJ1-3|NA
CASRPIPGGFGNTIYF
TGCGCCAGCCGGCCTATCCCCGGGGGCTTTGGAAACACCATATATTTT
>NA|TRBV6-5|TRBJ2-7|NA
CASSYGRQGHEQYF
TGTGCCAGCAGTTACGGACGGCAGGGGCACGAGCAGTACTTC
>NA|TRBV5-1|TRBJ2-7|TRBD1
CASSLATGTSYEQYF
TGCGCCAGCAGCTTGGCGACAGGGACGTCCTACGAGCAGTACTTC
>NA|TRBV21-1|TRBJ2-5|NA
CASSKPDRGQETQYF
TGTGCCAGCAGCAAACCGGACAGGGGGCAAGAGACCCAGTACTTC
>NA|TRBV6-5|TRBJ2-2|NA
CASTLVQGPPGELFF
TGTGCCAGCACCTTAGTACAGGGCCCCCCCGGGGAGCTGTTTTTT
>NA|TRBV7-8|TRBJ2-6|TRBD1
CASSLRDRGPSGANVLTF
TGTGCCAGCAGCCTCCGGGACAGGGGTCCCTCTGGGGCCAACGTCCTGACTTTC
>NA|TRBV27|TRBJ2-7|NA
CASSLNLGNPREQYF
TGTGCCAGCAGTTTAAATTTGGGGAACCCCCGCGAGCAGTACTTC
>NA|TRBV5-6|TRBJ2-7|NA
CASSLVSSYEQYF
TGTGCCAGCAGCTTGGTATCTTCCTACGAGCAGTACTTC
>NA|TRBV12-5|TRBJ2-3|NA
CASGTSTDTQYF
TGTGCTAGTGGAACAAGCACAGATACGCAGTATTTT
>NA|TRBV5-4|TRBJ2-7|NA
CASSLGTTTYEQYF
TGTGCCAGCAGCTTGGGGACAACAACCTACGAGCAGTACTTC
>NA|TRBV6-5|TRBJ2-7|NA
CASSIAVAYEQYF
TGTGCCAGCAGTATAGCGGTCGCCTACGAGCAGTACTTC